A single sample gave rise to the 9 T cell receptor beta chains below, sequenced in a study of CD8 T cells in Susac syndrome. With random hexamers, reverse transcription was performed on roughly 0.45 to 1 ug of RNA. TCRdb reanalysed the immunoSEQ multiplex PCR reads using MiXCR and keeps one entry per CDR3 protein. The sample yields a few hundred thousand distinct CDR3 sequences, around 93% seen once. Sequenced material: CD4+ T cells from PBMCs. Receptor source: a human donor with multiple sclerosis.

The genes are TRBV29-1 and TRBJ2-5; TRBD1 matches 8 bases. Losses at the gene ends were 4 bases for V and 5 bases for J; bases not matched to a gene: 6. CDR1 and CDR2 from the germline V gene are SQVTM and ANQGSEA. The CDR3 extends over 13 amino acids. This CDR3 is CSVVTGGGETQYF. CDR3 sequence (DNA): TGCAGCGTTGTCACAGGGGGTGGGGAGACCCAGTACTTC.

This chain joins TRBV3-1 and TRBJ1-2; a possible D gene is TRBD1 (6 bases). The CDR3 extends over 14 amino acids. CDR1 is LGHDT and CDR2 is YNNKEL in the germline V gene (reference sequence). Trimming cost V 1 base and J 5 bases, with 11 bases left between them. The chain's CDR3 is CASSQVQGPYGYTF. DNA of the CDR3: TGTGCCAGCAGCCAAGTACAGGGCCCTTATGGCTACACCTTC.

The rearrangement links TRBV6-1 to TRBJ2-7, with D possibly matching TRBD1 (6 bases). The germline CDR1 and CDR2 sequences are MNHNS and SASEGT. The CDR3 covers 14 residues. The germline V and J ends were trimmed by 8 bases and 2 bases, with 16 bases remaining between them. As DNA, the CDR3 is TGTGCCAGCTCCTCAGGGGCCCCAGCCTACGAGCAGTACGTC. Amino acid sequence: CASSSGAPAYEQYV.

A single count supports this clonotype. The CDR3: CASRGVTEAFF. Here the CDR3 DNA reads TGTGCCAGCAGGGGGGTCACTGAAGCTTTCTTT. The chain couples TRBV7-2 to TRBJ1-1, with a tentative D call TRBD1 (5 bases). Germline CDR1 and CDR2: SGHTA and FQGNSA. The ends were cut back, 6 bases at V and 4 bases at J, with 6 bases in the middle. This CDR3 comprises 11 residues.

The chain carries TRBV7-9 and TRBJ2-5, with D possibly being TRBD2 (5 bases). CDR1 and CDR2 (germline): SEHNR, FQNEAQ (reference sequence). The CDR3 contains 18 residues. The germline V and J ends were trimmed by 4 bases and 5 bases, with 26 bases remaining between them. CDR3 nucleotide sequence: TGTGCCAGCAGCTCACATTCCATCGACACCCTGACGGGGGAGACCCAGTACTTC. It encodes CASSSHSIDTLTGETQYF.

This chain links TRBV27 with TRBJ1-1, with a weak D call TRBD1 (5 bases). CDR3 size: 14 residues. V lost 5 bases and J lost 1, with 11 bases in between. CDR1 and CDR2 (germline): MNHEY, SMNVEV (reference sequence). The CDR3 region has the DNA TGTGCCAGCAGTCGGCAGGGTGAGAACACTGAAGCTTTCTTT. Translating gives CASSRQGENTEAFF.

This clonotype was counted a single time. This rearrangement joins TRBV20-1 to TRBJ2-7, with D perhaps being TRBD1 or TRBD2 (5 bases each). This CDR3 is built from 12 residues. Trimming took off 6 bases at V and 6 bases at J, with 15 bases between the two ends. Looked up from germline, CDR1 is DFQATT and CDR2 is SNEGSKA (reference sequence). Written as DNA, the CDR3 is TGCAGTGCCGGAACGGGGCGCTTCGAGCAGTACTTC. It translates to CSAGTGRFEQYF.

This CDR3 is CASSVAGVVSYNSPLHF. Written as DNA, the CDR3 is TGTGCCAGCAGCGTAGCGGGGGTCGTATCCTATAATTCACCCCTCCACTTT. This chain uses TRBV9 with TRBJ1-6; D perhaps matches TRBD1 (5 bases). Trimming pared 0 bases from V and 1 base from J, leaving 11 bases between. CDR3 length equals 17 residues. Germline CDR1 is SGDLS and CDR2 is YYNGEE. The whole variable domain, filled in from reference TRBV9 and TRBJ1-6, reads DSGVTQTPKHLITATGQRVTLRCSPRSGDLSVYWYQQSLDQGLQFLIQYYNGEERAKGNILERFSAQQFPDLHSELNLSSLELGDSALYFCASSVAGVVSYNSPLHFGNGTRLTVT.

The CDR3 nucleotides read TGTGCCAGCAGCCAAGGGGCAGGGCACACTGAAGCTTTCTTT. It translates to CASSQGAGHTEAFF. The V call is TRBV7-3, the J call TRBJ1-1, with D maybe TRBD1 (5 bases). Between the trimmed V and J ends, which lost 5 bases and 3 bases, there was a span of 13 bases. Germline V gives CDR1 SGHTA, CDR2 FQGTGA. The CDR3 length is 14 residues.